This is a list of T cell receptor beta chains from one sample in a study of shared clonotypes between healthy human individuals. Sequencing was performed with immunoSEQ multiplex PCR; in TCRdb, only in-frame clones are kept and a portion is missing. This sample has hundreds of thousands of clones, with 79% found just once. Sequenced: PBMCs. These receptors came from a woman in her forties in good health. Some clones in this sample may be carry-over from other donors' samples. CDR3s include the opening cysteine and the closing phenylalanine or tryptophan. D genes are given only for firm matches. Where a row states a size, it is once, few, many or the class of an expanded clone; other rows omit it.

>TRBV19|TRBD1|TRBJ1-5|NA
TGTGCCAGTAGTACCCGGGACAGGGAACCCGGCAATCAGCCCCAGCATTTT
CASSTRDREPGNQPQHF
>TRBV7-8|NA|TRBJ2-5|NA
TGTGCCAGCAGCTACCGGGACCCAGCATTACAAGAGACCCAGTACTTC
CASSYRDPALQETQYF
>TRBV7-3|NA|TRBJ2-2|NA
TGTGCCAGCAGCTCTGAGGTCACCGGGGAGCTGTTTTTT
CASSSEVTGELFF
>TRBV28|TRBD1|TRBJ2-3|NA
TGTGCCAGCCGGGGACAGATTCCCACAGATACGCAGTATTTT
CASRGQIPTDTQYF
>TRBV19|TRBD1|TRBJ2-1|NA
TGTGCCAGTAGTCACAGGGGGCAATACAATGAGCAGTTCTTC
CASSHRGQYNEQFF
>TRBV2|NA|TRBJ2-7|NA
TGTGCCAGCAGTGGGGAGGCCTCGGTTGGGGGCGAGCAGTACTTC
CASSGEASVGGEQYF
>TRBV10-1|NA|TRBJ1-1|NA
TGCGCCAGCGGGACGATCGCGGCTTTCTTT
CASGTIAAFF
>TRBV28|TRBD1|TRBJ1-1|NA
TGTGCCACCTCTCCGGGACAGTTGAACACTGAAGCTTTCTTT
CATSPGQLNTEAFF
>TRBV2|NA|TRBJ2-7|NA
TGTGCCAGCAGTGCAGGGGCGGGGGAGCAGTACTTC
CASSAGAGEQYF
>TRBV5-1|TRBD2|TRBJ2-1|many
TGCGCCAGCAGCTTGGAGGCTAGCGGGAGTAGCTACAATGAGCAGTTCTTC
CASSLEASGSSYNEQFF
>TRBV5-4|NA|TRBJ1-2|once
TGTGCCAGCAGCTTGGCCAACGGTTTTTATGGCTACACCTTC
CASSLANGFYGYTF
>TRBV2|NA|TRBJ2-1|NA
TGTGCCAGCAGTGAGGGAAGCAGATACAATGAGCAGTTCTTC
CASSEGSRYNEQFF
>TRBV5-1|NA|TRBJ1-4|NA
TGCGCCAGCAGCTTTCGGAGCGGTGGGGGAAATAATGAAAAACTGTTTTTT
CASSFRSGGGNNEKLFF
>TRBV11-3|TRBD2|TRBJ2-3|NA
TGTGCCAGCAGCTTAGTCCCTAGCGGGAGGATCCCCCCAGATACGCAGTATTTT
CASSLVPSGRIPPDTQYF
>TRBV20-1|TRBD1|TRBJ1-2|few
TGCAGTGCCGACAGGGCGGGCTACACCTTC
CSADRAGYTF
>TRBV11-3|NA|TRBJ2-3|NA
TGTGCCAGCAGCTTAGGCGGGACATCTAGCACAGATACGCAGTATTTT
CASSLGGTSSTDTQYF
>TRBV4-2|NA|TRBJ2-1|many
TGTGCCAGCAGCCCCCAAGGGCGGGGGCATCAGTTCTTC
CASSPQGRGHQFF
>TRBV10-3|TRBD1|TRBJ1-1|NA
TGTGCCATCCGACAGGGGGCGGTAAGCACTGAAGCTTTCTTT
CAIRQGAVSTEAFF
>TRBV28|NA|TRBJ1-5|NA
TGTGCCAGCAGTTTGGGCTTAACGTCTCAGCCCCAGCATTTT
CASSLGLTSQPQHF
>TRBV6-5|NA|TRBJ2-2|NA
TGTGCCAGCCGGATGGACACCGGGGAGCTGTTTTTT
CASRMDTGELFF
>TRBV4-1|NA|TRBJ2-5|NA
TGCGCCAGCAGCAAAAGTACGGGGGGCTGGGGAGAGACCCAGTACTTC
CASSKSTGGWGETQYF
>TRBV21-1|NA|TRBJ2-7|NA
TGTGCCAGCAGCCGAAGTGGGCTAGCGGACAACTACGAGCAGTACTTC
CASSRSGLADNYEQYF
>TRBV28|NA|TRBJ2-2|NA
TGTGCCAGCAGGGACGCGAACACCGGGGAGCTGTTTTTT
CASRDANTGELFF
>TRBV4-3|NA|TRBJ2-7|NA
TGCGCCAGCAGCCAAGATCAACAGTCCTACGAGCAGTACTTC
CASSQDQQSYEQYF
>TRBV7-2|TRBD2|TRBJ2-1|many
TGTGCCAGCACGGGGGGAACGGGAACCTACAATGAGCAGTTCTTC
CASTGGTGTYNEQFF
>TRBV28|NA|TRBJ2-7|NA
TGTGCCAGCAGCCAGGGGAATTGGGACTACGAGCAGTACTTC
CASSQGNWDYEQYF
>TRBV9|NA|TRBJ1-2|NA
TGTGCCAGCAGCGAAGGCGGGGGGAACTATGGCTACACCTTC
CASSEGGGNYGYTF
>TRBV7-2|NA|TRBJ1-5|NA
TGTGCCAGCAGCTTAGTAAGCCAGGGAGGTCAGCCCCAGCATTTT
CASSLVSQGGQPQHF
>TRBV28|NA|TRBJ1-3|few
TGTGCCAGCAGGGGTTTTGGAAACACCATATATTTT
CASRGFGNTIYF
>TRBV30|NA|TRBJ1-2|NA
TGTGCCTGGGGGCAGGGAACCCTTAGCTATGGCTACACCTTC
CAWGQGTLSYGYTF
>TRBV11-1|TRBD2|TRBJ2-7|once
TGTGCCAGCAGCCCGGGACTAGCGGGAACGTACGAGCAGTACTTC
CASSPGLAGTYEQYF
>TRBV4-2|NA|TRBJ2-1|NA
TGTGCCAGCAGCCCCCCCGGTGGGGAGACCCAGTACAATGAGCAGTTCTTC
CASSPPGGETQYNEQFF
>TRBV28|NA|TRBJ1-5|NA
TGTGCCAGCAGTTTATGGGGGGCAAGTCAGCCCCAGCATTTT
CASSLWGASQPQHF
>TRBV7-9|NA|TRBJ1-4|NA
TGTGCCAGCAGCCCGCGACAGGAGAATGAAAAACTGTTTTTT
CASSPRQENEKLFF
>TRBV5-4|NA|TRBJ2-2|NA
TGTGCCAGCAGCCGAACCGGGACAACGAACACCGGGGAGCTGTTTTTT
CASSRTGTTNTGELFF
>TRBV6-6|NA|TRBJ1-1|NA
TGTGCCAGCAGTTACCTCCAGGAGGGCACTGAAGCTTTCTTT
CASSYLQEGTEAFF
>TRBV6-1|TRBD2|TRBJ2-5|NA
TGTGCCGGAAACAGCGGGACCCAAGAGACCCAGTACTTC
CAGNSGTQETQYF
>TRBV27|NA|TRBJ2-7|NA
TGTGCCAGCAGTCTCGGGGACTCCTACGAGCAGTACTTC
CASSLGDSYEQYF
>TRBV15|NA|TRBJ1-4|NA
TGTGCCACCAGCAGAGCATCCAGTCAGGGAAAACTGTTTTTT
CATSRASSQGKLFF
>TRBV10-1|NA|TRBJ2-1|once
TGCGCCAGCAGTGGAGGAGCCTTAAGCGATGAGCAGTTCTTC
CASSGGALSDEQFF
>TRBV5-1|TRBD1|TRBJ2-3|NA
TGCGCCAGCAGCTTGTCAGGGACAGGGCCCGATACGCAGTATTTT
CASSLSGTGPDTQYF
>TRBV18|NA|TRBJ2-5|NA
TGTGCCAGCTCACCCACCGGGGGTGGAGAGACCCAGTACTTC
CASSPTGGGETQYF
>TRBV18|NA|TRBJ2-5|NA
TGTGCCAGCTCACAAGAAGAGACCCAGTACTTC
CASSQEETQYF
>TRBV29-1|NA|TRBJ2-7|NA
TGCAGCGTTGAAGGCAACTACGAGCAGTACTTC
CSVEGNYEQYF
>TRBV2|NA|TRBJ1-2|many
TGTGCCAGCAGCTACACTATTGGCTACACCTTC
CASSYTIGYTF
>TRBV2|NA|TRBJ2-1|NA
TGTGCCAGCCTAGGAGGCAATGAGCAGTTCTTC
CASLGGNEQFF
>TRBV6-4|NA|TRBJ2-1|NA
TGTGCCAGCAGTGACTCAGGCCGAAGTTCTAATGAGCAGTTCTTC
CASSDSGRSSNEQFF
>TRBV15|NA|TRBJ2-7|NA
TGTGCCACCAGCATCGACAGCCGTTCTCTCTACGAGCAGTACTTC
CATSIDSRSLYEQYF
>TRBV15|NA|TRBJ2-7|NA
TGTGCCACCAGCAGAGATCCGGGCCATACCTACGAGCAGTACTTC
CATSRDPGHTYEQYF
>TRBV19|NA|TRBJ2-2|NA
TGTGCCAGTCTTAGGGTCGGAGGTTCCGCCGGGGAGCTGTTTTTT
CASLRVGGSAGELFF
>TRBV7-2|NA|TRBJ2-1|NA
TGTGCCAGCAGCTTTTCTGCCAATGAGCAGTTCTTC
CASSFSANEQFF